This TCR beta chain was sequenced in a study of blood T cell repertoires in COVID-19. Across the study: Collection of acute and convalescent COVID-19 samples took place in the United States, Italy and Spain. In each case, the material was cDNA or gDNA derived from T cells, B-cell-depleted T cells, or PBMCs.

The CDR3 loop spans 17 amino acids. The germline V gene has CDR1 SGHNT and CDR2 YENEEA. V shed 2 bases and J 0 bases; nucleotides not matched to a gene: 10. In the original workflow: Reference gene primer amplification gave estimated nucleated cell counts. The repertoire was sequenced with immunoSEQ multiplex PCR; TCRdb's copy has only in-frame clones and lacks some. V and J calls and clone size are as listed in that table; D and trimming were resolved from the DNA. The sample has some 140,000 clones, approximately 86% seen once. Patients in Seattle were enrolled during active infection, then followed longitudinally.

The receptor was derived from a man aged 55-75 years with COVID-19, enrolled during active disease. J is TRBJ2-7 and V is TRBV11-3; 7 bases are a match to TRBD2. The source material was peripheral blood. CDR3 sequence reads: CASSLKDTSVFSYEQYF. The CDR3 bases are TGTGCCAGCAGCTTAAAAGATACTAGCGTTTTCTCCTACGAGCAGTACTTC.